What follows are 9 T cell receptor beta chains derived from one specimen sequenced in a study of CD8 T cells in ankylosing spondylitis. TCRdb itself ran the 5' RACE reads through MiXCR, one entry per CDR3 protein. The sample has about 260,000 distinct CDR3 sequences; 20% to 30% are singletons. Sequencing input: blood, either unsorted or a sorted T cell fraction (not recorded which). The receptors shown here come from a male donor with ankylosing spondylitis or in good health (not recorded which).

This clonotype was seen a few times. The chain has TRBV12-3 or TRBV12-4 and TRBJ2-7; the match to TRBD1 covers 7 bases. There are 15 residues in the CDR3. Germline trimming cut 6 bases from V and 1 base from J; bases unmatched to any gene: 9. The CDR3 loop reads CASRTYRGRSYEQYF. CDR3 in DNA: TGTGCCAGCAGAACCTACAGGGGTCGATCCTACGAGCAGTACTTC.

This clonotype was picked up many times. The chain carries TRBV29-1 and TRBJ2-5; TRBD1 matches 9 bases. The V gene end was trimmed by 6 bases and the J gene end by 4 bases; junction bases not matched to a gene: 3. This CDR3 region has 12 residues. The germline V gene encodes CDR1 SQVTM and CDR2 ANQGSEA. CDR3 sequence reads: CSVRQGGETQYF. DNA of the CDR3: TGCAGCGTCCGACAGGGGGGAGAGACCCAGTACTTC.

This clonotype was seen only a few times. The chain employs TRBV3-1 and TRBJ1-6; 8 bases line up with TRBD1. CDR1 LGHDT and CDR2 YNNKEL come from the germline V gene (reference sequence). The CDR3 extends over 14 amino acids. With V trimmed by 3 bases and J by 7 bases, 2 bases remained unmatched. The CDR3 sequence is CASSQTGENSPLHF. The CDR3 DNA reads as TGTGCCAGCAGCCAGACAGGGGAGAATTCACCCCTCCACTTT. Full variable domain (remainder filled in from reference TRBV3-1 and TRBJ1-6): DTAVSQTPKYLVTQMGNDKSIKCEQNLGHDTMYWYKQDSKKFLKIMFSYNNKELIINETVPNRFSPKSPDKAHLNLHINSLELGDSAVYFCASSQTGENSPLHFGNGTRLTVT.

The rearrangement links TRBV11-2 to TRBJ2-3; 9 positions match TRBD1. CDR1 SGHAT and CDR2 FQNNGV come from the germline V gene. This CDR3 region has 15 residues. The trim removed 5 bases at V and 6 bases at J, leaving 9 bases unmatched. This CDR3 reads CASSAVGTGSDTQYF. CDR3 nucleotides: TGTGCCAGCAGCGCAGTCGGGACAGGGAGCGATACGCAGTATTTT.

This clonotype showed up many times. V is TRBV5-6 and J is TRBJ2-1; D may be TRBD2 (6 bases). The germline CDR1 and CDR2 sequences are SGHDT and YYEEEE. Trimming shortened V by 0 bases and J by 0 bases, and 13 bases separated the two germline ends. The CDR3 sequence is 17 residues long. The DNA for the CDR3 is TGTGCCAGCAGCTTGGCGGGGACTGGGAGCTCCTACAATGAGCAGTTCTTC. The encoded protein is CASSLAGTGSSYNEQFF.

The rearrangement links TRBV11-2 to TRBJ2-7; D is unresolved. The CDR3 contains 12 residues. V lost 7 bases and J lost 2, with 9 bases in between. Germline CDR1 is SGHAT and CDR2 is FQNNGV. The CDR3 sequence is CASTDGPYEQYF. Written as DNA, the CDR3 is TGTGCCAGCACGGACGGTCCCTACGAGCAGTACTTC. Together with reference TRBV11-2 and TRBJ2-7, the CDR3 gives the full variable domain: EAGVAQSPRYKIIEKRQSVAFWCNPISGHATLYWYQQILGQGPKLLIQFQNNGVVDDSQLPKDRFSAERLKGVDSTLKIQPAKLEDSAVYLCASTDGPYEQYFGPGTRLTVT.

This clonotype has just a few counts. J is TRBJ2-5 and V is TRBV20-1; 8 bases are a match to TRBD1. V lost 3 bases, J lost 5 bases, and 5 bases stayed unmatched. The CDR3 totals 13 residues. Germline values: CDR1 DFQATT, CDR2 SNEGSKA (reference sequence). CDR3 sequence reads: CSARKDRVETQYF. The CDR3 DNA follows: TGCAGTGCTAGGAAGGACAGGGTTGAGACCCAGTACTTC.

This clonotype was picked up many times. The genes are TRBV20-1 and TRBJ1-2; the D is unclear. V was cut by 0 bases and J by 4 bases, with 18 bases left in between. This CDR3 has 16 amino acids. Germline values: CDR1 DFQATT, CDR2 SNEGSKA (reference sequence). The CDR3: CSARDHRVAAGYGYTF. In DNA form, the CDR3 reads TGCAGTGCTAGAGATCATAGGGTGGCGGCCGGCTATGGCTACACCTTC.

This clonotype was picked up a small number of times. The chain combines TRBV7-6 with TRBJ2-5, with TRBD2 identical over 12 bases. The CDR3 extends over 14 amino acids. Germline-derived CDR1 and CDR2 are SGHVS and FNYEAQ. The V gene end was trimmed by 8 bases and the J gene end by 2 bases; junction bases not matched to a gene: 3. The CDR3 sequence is CASGLAGGQETQYF. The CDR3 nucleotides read TGTGCCAGCGGTCTAGCGGGGGGGCAAGAGACCCAGTACTTC.